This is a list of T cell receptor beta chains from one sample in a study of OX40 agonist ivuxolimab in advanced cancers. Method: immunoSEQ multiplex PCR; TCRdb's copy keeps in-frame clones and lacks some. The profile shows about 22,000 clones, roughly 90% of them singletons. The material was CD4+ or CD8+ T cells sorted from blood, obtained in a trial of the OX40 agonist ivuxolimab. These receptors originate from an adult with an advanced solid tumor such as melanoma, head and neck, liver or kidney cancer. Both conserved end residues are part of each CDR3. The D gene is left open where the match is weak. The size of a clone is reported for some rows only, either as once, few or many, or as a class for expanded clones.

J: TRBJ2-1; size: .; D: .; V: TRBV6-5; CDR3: CASSTLATGWDEQFF; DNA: TGTGCCAGCAGTACTTTAGCCACGGGATGGGATGAGCAGTTCTTC
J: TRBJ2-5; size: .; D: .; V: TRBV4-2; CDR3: CASSQPGDQETQYF; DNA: TGTGCCAGCAGCCAACCCGGGGACCAAGAGACCCAGTACTTC
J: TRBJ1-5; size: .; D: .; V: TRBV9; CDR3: CASSTANQPQHF; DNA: TGTGCCAGCAGCACCGCTAATCAGCCCCAGCATTTT
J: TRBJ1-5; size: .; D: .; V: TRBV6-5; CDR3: CASSWGPNQPQHF; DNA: TGTGCCAGCAGTTGGGGGCCAAATCAGCCCCAGCATTTT
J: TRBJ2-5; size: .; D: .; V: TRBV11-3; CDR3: CASSPPWPGVQETQYF; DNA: TGTGCCAGCAGTCCCCCCTGGCCAGGGGTCCAAGAGACCCAGTACTTC
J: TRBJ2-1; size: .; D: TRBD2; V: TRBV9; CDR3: CASSVPSGSVSYNEQFF; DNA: TGTGCCAGCAGCGTACCTAGCGGGAGCGTCTCCTACAATGAGCAGTTCTTC
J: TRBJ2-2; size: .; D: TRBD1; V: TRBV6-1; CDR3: CASSEHRGTNTGELFF; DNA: TGTGCCAGCAGTGAACACAGGGGGACGAACACCGGGGAGCTGTTTTTT
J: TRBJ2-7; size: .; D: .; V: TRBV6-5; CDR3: CASSTTYEQYF; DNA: TGTGCCAGCAGCACAACCTACGAGCAGTACTTC
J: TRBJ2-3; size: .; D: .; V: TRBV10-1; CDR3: CASSEGPLDTQYF; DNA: TGCGCCAGCAGTGAGGGCCCATTAGATACGCAGTATTTT
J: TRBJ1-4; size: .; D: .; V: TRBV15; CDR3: CATSTSWGATNEKLFF; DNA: TGTGCCACCAGCACGTCGTGGGGTGCAACTAATGAAAAACTGTTTTTT
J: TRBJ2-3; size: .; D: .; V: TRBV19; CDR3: CASGELLIAQYF; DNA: TGTGCCAGTGGTGAGCTCCTGATTGCGCAGTATTTT
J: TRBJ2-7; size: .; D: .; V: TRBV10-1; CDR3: CASSEARSYEQYF; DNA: TGCGCCAGCAGTGAGGCGCGGTCCTACGAGCAGTACTTC
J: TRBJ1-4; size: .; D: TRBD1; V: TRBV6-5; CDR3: CASSYRQGGNEKLFF; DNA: TGTGCCAGCAGTTACCGACAGGGGGGTAATGAAAAACTGTTTTTT
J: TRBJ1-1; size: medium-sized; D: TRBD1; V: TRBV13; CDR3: CASSQGQGWTEAFF; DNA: TGTGCCAGCAGCCAAGGACAGGGATGGACTGAAGCTTTCTTT
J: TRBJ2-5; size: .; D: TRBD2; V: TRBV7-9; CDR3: CASSPPGLAGVGETQYF; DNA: TGTGCCAGCAGCCCCCCGGGGCTAGCGGGAGTTGGAGAGACCCAGTACTTC
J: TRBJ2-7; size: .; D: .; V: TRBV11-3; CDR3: CASSFSTGRSSYEQYF; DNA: TGTGCCAGCAGCTTCTCAACAGGGAGGAGCTCCTACGAGCAGTACTTC
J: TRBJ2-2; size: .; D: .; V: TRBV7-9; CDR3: CASSGDRNTGELFF; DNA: TGTGCCAGCAGCGGCGACAGGAACACCGGGGAGCTGTTTTTT
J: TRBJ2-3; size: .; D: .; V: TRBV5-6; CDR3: CASRPRLAGGSDTQYF; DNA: TGTGCCAGCAGACCCCGACTAGCAGGGGGGTCAGATACGCAGTATTTT
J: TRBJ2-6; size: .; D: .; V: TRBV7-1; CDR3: CASSSTGRGQSRANVLTF; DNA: TGTGCCAGCAGCTCAACTGGACGAGGACAAAGTCGGGCCAACGTCCTGACTTTC
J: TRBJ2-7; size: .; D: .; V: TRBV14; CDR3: CASSPPPKQYF; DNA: TGTGCCAGCAGCCCCCCCCCGAAGCAGTACTTC
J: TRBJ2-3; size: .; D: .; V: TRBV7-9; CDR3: CASSLAGEVGLYTDTQYF; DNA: TGTGCCAGCAGCTTAGCGGGTGAGGTGGGACTGTACACAGATACGCAGTATTTT
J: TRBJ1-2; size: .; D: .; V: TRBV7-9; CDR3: CASSLGGSSYTF; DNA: TGTGCCAGCAGCTTAGGGGGTTCGAGCTACACCTTC
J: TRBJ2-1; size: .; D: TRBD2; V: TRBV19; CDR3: CASSIDHLSGSDEQFF; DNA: TGTGCCAGTAGTATAGATCACCTTAGCGGGAGCGATGAGCAGTTCTTC
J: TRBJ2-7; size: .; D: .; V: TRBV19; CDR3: CASSAATSYEQYF; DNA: TGTGCCAGCTCGGCGGCGACCTCCTACGAGCAGTACTTC
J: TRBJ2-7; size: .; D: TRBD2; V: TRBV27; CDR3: CASSLFVGGRLYEQYF; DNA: TGTGCCAGCAGTTTATTTGTTGGCGGGAGGCTCTACGAGCAGTACTTC
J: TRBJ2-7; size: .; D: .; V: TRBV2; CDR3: CASSAYEQYF; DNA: TGTGCCAGCAGTGCGTACGAGCAGTACTTC
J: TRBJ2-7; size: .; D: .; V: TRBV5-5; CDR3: CASSLGRGLLEQYF; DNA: TGTGCCAGCAGCTTGGGGCGGGGTCTCCTCGAGCAGTACTTC
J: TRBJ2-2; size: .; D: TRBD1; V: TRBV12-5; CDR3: CASAPRDRATGELFF; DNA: TGTGCTAGTGCCCCTAGGGACAGAGCCACCGGGGAGCTGTTTTTT
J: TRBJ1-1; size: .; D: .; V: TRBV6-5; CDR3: CASSPGAGTEAFF; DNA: TGTGCCAGCAGTCCAGGCGCGGGCACTGAAGCTTTCTTT
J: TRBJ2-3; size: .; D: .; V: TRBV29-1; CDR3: CSVDAFSGTDTQYF; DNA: TGCAGCGTTGATGCTTTTAGCGGCACAGATACGCAGTATTTT
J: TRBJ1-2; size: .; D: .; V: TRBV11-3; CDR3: CASSPETGLVPSYTF; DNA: TGTGCCAGCAGCCCTGAAACAGGTCTCGTTCCAAGCTACACCTTC
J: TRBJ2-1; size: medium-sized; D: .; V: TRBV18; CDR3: CASSPVLKVDEQFF; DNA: TGTGCCAGCTCACCGGTACTGAAAGTCGATGAGCAGTTCTTC
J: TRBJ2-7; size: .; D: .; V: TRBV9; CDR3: CASSGVADYEQYF; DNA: TGTGCCAGCAGCGGGGTAGCGGACTACGAGCAGTACTTC
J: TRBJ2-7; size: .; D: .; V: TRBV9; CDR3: CASSVGAKAGAYEQYF; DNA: TGTGCCAGCAGCGTAGGGGCCAAAGCAGGGGCCTACGAGCAGTACTTC
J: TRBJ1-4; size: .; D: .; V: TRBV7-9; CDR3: CASSLSRGTNEKLFF; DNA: TGTGCCAGCAGCTTATCGAGGGGGACTAATGAAAAACTGTTTTTT
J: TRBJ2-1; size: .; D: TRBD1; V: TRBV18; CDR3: CASSPTGQGANEQFF; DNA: TGTGCCAGCTCACCCACGGGACAGGGGGCCAATGAGCAGTTCTTC
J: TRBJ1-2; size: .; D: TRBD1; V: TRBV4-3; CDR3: CASSQVSTGGLGGYTF; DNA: TGCGCCAGCAGCCAGGTTTCGACAGGGGGATTGGGAGGCTACACCTTC
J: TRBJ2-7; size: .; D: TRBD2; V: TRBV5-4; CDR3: CASSLQGLAGGPPYEQYF; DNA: TGTGCCAGCAGCCTACAGGGACTAGCGGGAGGTCCCCCCTACGAGCAGTACTTC
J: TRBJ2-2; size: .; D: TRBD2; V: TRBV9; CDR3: CASSSSGSTVTGELFF; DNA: TGTGCCAGCAGCAGCAGCGGGAGTACTGTTACCGGGGAGCTGTTTTTT
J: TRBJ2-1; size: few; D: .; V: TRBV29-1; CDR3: CSAQERTYNEQFF; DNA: TGCAGCGCCCAGGAGCGGACCTACAATGAGCAGTTCTTC
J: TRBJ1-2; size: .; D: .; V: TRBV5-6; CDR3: CASSSKLGAPGYTF; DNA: TGTGCCAGCAGCTCTAAACTGGGGGCGCCAGGCTACACCTTC
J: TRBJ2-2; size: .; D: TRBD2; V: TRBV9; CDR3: CASSAYLAGPNTGELFF; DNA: TGTGCCAGCAGCGCATACCTAGCGGGTCCGAACACCGGGGAGCTGTTTTTT
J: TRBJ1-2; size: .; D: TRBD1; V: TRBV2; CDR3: CASSEVTDRVEFDYTF; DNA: TGTGCCAGCAGTGAGGTTACTGACAGGGTGGAATTTGACTACACCTTC
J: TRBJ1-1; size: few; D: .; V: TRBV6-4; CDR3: CASSDMGVTEAFF; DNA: TGTGCCAGCAGTGATATGGGTGTCACTGAAGCTTTCTTT
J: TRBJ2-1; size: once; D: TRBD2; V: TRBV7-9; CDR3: CASLRVKREGNEQFF; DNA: TGTGCCAGCTTACGGGTTAAGCGGGAGGGTAATGAGCAGTTCTTC
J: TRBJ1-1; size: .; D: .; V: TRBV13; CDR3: CASRLEQGERTEAFF; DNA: TGTGCCAGCAGATTGGAACAGGGCGAACGCACTGAAGCTTTCTTT
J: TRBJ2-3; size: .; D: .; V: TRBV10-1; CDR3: CASSESGLARHTQYF; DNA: TGCGCCAGCAGTGAGTCGGGTCTCGCTCGGCATACGCAGTATTTT
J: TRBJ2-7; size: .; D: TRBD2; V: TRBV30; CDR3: CAWSGLAGLYEQYF; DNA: TGTGCCTGGAGTGGACTAGCGGGCCTATACGAGCAGTACTTC